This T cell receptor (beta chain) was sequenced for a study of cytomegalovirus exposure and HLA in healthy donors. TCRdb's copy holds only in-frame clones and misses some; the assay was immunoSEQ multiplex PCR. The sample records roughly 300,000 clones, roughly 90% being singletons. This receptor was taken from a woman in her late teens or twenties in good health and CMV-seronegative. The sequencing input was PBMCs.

In DNA form, the CDR3 reads TGTGCCAGCAGCTTGGCAGGGCTAGCGGACATCTACTCCTACGAGCAGTACTTC. This gives the protein CASSLAGLADIYSYEQYF. The chain employs TRBV5-6 and TRBJ2-7; 7 positions agree with TRBD2. In germline, CDR1 is SGHDT, CDR2 YYEEEE. Trimming took 0 bases from V and 0 from J; bases not matched to a gene: 12. The CDR3 has 18 residues.